The 25 T cell receptor beta chains in this list originate from one sample, sequenced in a study of T-cell memory formation after mild COVID-19. TCRdb redid the calling of the 5' RACE reads with MiXCR, one entry per CDR3 protein. The data contain 75,000 to 95,000 distinct CDR3 sequences, around 16% of them singletons. Sequencing input: PBMCs or a T cell subset sorted from them (not recorded which). The receptors originated from a man aged 18-30 years who had mild COVID-19 (a few samples of this study predate the infection). Cell type and time point are not known.

A few counts support this clonotype. The chain employs TRBV9 and TRBJ1-1, with 9 bases that match TRBD1. CDR1 is SGDLS, CDR2 YYNGEE, per germline. This CDR3 has 16 amino acids. J gave up 6 bases and V 0 bases, and 9 bases lay outside the gene matches. Here the CDR3 reads CASSVERDRERPEAFF. Here the CDR3 DNA reads TGTGCCAGCAGCGTAGAAAGGGACAGGGAGAGGCCTGAAGCTTTCTTT. The variable domain in full, completed from reference TRBV9 and TRBJ1-1, reads DSGVTQTPKHLITATGQRVTLRCSPRSGDLSVYWYQQSLDQGLQFLIQYYNGEERAKGNILERFSAQQFPDLHSELNLSSLELGDSALYFCASSVERDRERPEAFFGQGTRLTVV.

The rearrangement joins TRBV29-1 to TRBJ1-2; D is ambiguous. Deletions cut 6 bases from V and 6 bases from J, with 11 bases between. There are 11 residues in the CDR3. Germline CDR1 reads SQVTM; CDR2 reads ANQGSEA. The CDR3 DNA sequence: TGCAGCGTCGAGGACCTACATGGCTACACCTTC. It yields the protein CSVEDLHGYTF.

V usage is TRBV4-1 and J usage is TRBJ2-2; a weak D match, TRBD2 (5 bases). This CDR3 region has 14 residues. Germline V gene lookup returns CDR1 MGHRA and CDR2 YSYEKL. Trimming cost V 7 bases and J 0 bases, with 9 bases left between them. CDR3 nucleotide sequence: TGCGCCAGCAACCGGGGATCGAACACCGGGGAGCTGTTTTTT. Amino acids: CASNRGSNTGELFF.

The sample holds a few counts of this clonotype. The chain combines TRBV7-8 with TRBJ2-5; D might be TRBD2 (5 bases). Germline loops: CDR1 SGHVS, CDR2 FQNEAQ. CDR3 length equals 15 residues. The V end lost 4 bases, the J end lost 0 bases, and 12 bases lay between the germline ends. For the CDR3, the DNA is TGTGCCAGCAGCTCCTGGACTCGGAACCAAGAGACCCAGTACTTC. Amino acid sequence: CASSSWTRNQETQYF.

Many counts were recorded for this clonotype. The chain carries TRBV7-6 and TRBJ2-2; D perhaps matches TRBD1 (5 bases). The germline V and J ends were trimmed by 5 bases and 5 bases, with 6 bases remaining between them. CDR1 and CDR2 (germline): SGHVS, FNYEAQ. The CDR3 covers 12 residues. Here the CDR3 DNA reads TGTGCCAGCAGCCCAGGGACCGGGGAGCTGTTTTTT. This codes for CASSPGTGELFF. Filled out from reference TRBV7-6 and TRBJ2-2, the complete variable domain reads GAGVSQSPRYKVTKRGQDVALRCDPISGHVSLYWYRQALGQGPEFLTYFNYEAQQDKSGLPNDRFSAERPEGSISTLTIQRTEQRDSAMYRCASSPGTGELFFGEGSRLTVL.

The chain carries TRBV7-8 and TRBJ2-2; TRBD1 matches at 7 bases. Germline V lookup: CDR1 SGHVS, CDR2 FQNEAQ. The CDR3 sequence is 17 residues long. V shed 0 bases and J 4 bases; nucleotides not matched to a gene: 8. CDR3 in amino acids: CASSLAFGQEGTGELFF. CDR3 coding DNA: TGTGCCAGCAGCTTAGCTTTCGGACAGGAAGGCACCGGGGAGCTGTTTTTT.

Many counts were recorded for this clonotype. The rearrangement joins TRBV6-2 or TRBV6-3 to TRBJ2-7, with unresolved D. Germline CDR1 is MNHEY and CDR2 is SVGEGT. This CDR3 comprises 15 residues. Trimming took 8 bases from V and 2 from J, leaving 19 bases between them. The CDR3 DNA is TGTGCCAGCCTCGACCTGCCGGATCCAACCTACGAGCAGTACTTC. Translation gives CASLDLPDPTYEQYF.

J is TRBJ2-5 and V is TRBV7-2; 8 nucleotides match TRBD1. Germline CDR1 is SGHTA and CDR2 is FQGNSA. The CDR3 consists of 14 residues. With V trimmed by 3 bases and J by 4 bases, 4 bases remained unmatched. The CDR3: CASSFRGRVETQYF. The DNA of the CDR3 is TGTGCCAGCAGCTTCAGGGGGCGCGTAGAGACCCAGTACTTC.

The chain is built from TRBV29-1 and TRBJ1-2; no clear D gene. CDR1 SQVTM and CDR2 ANQGSEA come from the germline V gene. Trimming stripped 5 bases from V and 3 bases from J, with 7 bases between. The CDR3 runs to 11 residues. Written as DNA, the CDR3 is TGCAGCGTTCGGACCGACTATGGCTACACCTTC. Translated, it gives CSVRTDYGYTF.

The V gene is TRBV5-4, the J gene TRBJ2-1; possibly TRBD1 or TRBD2 for D (5 bases each). Trimming pared 2 bases from V and 2 bases from J, leaving 11 bases between. This CDR3 spans 15 amino acids. Germline CDR1 SGHNT, CDR2 YYREEE (reference sequence). The CDR3 spells CASSFTGTAYNEQFF. As DNA, the CDR3 is TGTGCCAGCAGCTTTACGGGGACCGCCTACAATGAGCAGTTCTTC.

The chain couples TRBV5-6 to TRBJ2-7; possibly TRBD1 or TRBD2 for D (5 bases each). Deletions cut 7 bases from V and 1 base from J, with 9 bases between. In germline, CDR1 is SGHDT, CDR2 YYEEEE. This CDR3 contains 12 residues. CDR3 in DNA: TGTGCCAGCGGGGACCGATCCTACGAGCAGTACTTC. Amino acids: CASGDRSYEQYF.

This clonotype was picked up a small number of times. The chain recombines TRBV4-3 with TRBJ2-1; D unresolved. This CDR3 contains 12 residues. Germline V gene sequence: CDR1 LGHNA, CDR2 YSLEER. V was cut by 1 base and J by 5 bases, with 3 bases left in between. The DNA for the CDR3 is TGCGCCAGCAGCCAAGGGCACAATGAGCAGTTCTTC. Encoded protein: CASSQGHNEQFF.

This clonotype was recorded a few times. This chain uses TRBV6-5 with TRBJ2-1; D perhaps matches TRBD2 (5 bases). The CDR3 has 13 amino acids. CDR1 is MNHEY, CDR2 SVGAGI, per germline. V was shortened by 2 bases and J by 9 bases, with 11 bases between the two germline ends. CDR3 coding DNA: TGTGCCAGCAGTTACGAGGGAAAAGGTGAGCAGTTCTTC. It yields the protein CASSYEGKGEQFF.

This clonotype was recorded many times. This chain links TRBV12-3 or TRBV12-4 with TRBJ1-1; D is unclear. Between the trimmed V and J ends, which lost 6 bases and 1 base, there was a span of 12 bases. The CDR3 spans 14 residues. CDR3 protein: CASSTGGPNTEAFF. DNA of the CDR3: TGTGCCAGCAGCACGGGAGGCCCGAACACTGAAGCTTTCTTT.

This clonotype was detected a few times. This chain joins TRBV5-6 and TRBJ2-7, with D possibly TRBD1 on 5 matching bases. This CDR3 region has 13 residues. Trimming stripped 7 bases from V and 3 bases from J, with 14 bases between. Looked up from germline, CDR1 is SGHDT and CDR2 is YYEEEE. CDR3 nucleotide sequence: TGTGCCAGCTGGGGTTCGGACAACTACGAGCAGTACTTC. Translating it yields CASWGSDNYEQYF.

The V gene is TRBV4-1, the J gene TRBJ2-1; 10 bases match TRBD1. The germline V gene has CDR1 MGHRA and CDR2 YSYEKL. The CDR3 consists of 17 residues. V dropped 5 bases and J dropped 6; count of bases not matched to a gene: 13. CDR3 sequence (DNA): TGCGCCAGCAGCTGGACCCTAACGGGACAGGGGTCCAATGAGCAGTTCTTC. Protein: CASSWTLTGQGSNEQFF.

V and J are TRBV7-9 and TRBJ2-3; tentatively, D is TRBD2 (7 bases). This CDR3 is built from 16 residues. Germline CDR1 and CDR2: SEHNR and FQNEAQ (reference sequence). Trimming pared 5 bases from V and 4 bases from J, leaving 19 bases between. Here the CDR3 DNA reads TGTGCCAGCAGCCCGGGCGGGGGCCCGAGCGCAGATACGCAGTATTTT. Its translation: CASSPGGGPSADTQYF.

In DNA, the CDR3 is TGTGCCAGCAGCCCCTTTGGGTCGGGGGGGGCGACCCCCTACGAGCAGTACTTC. Translated: CASSPFGSGGATPYEQYF. The rearrangement joins TRBV12-3 or TRBV12-4 to TRBJ2-7; the match to TRBD2 covers 8 bases. The CDR3 has 18 amino acids. J was trimmed by 2 bases and V by 6 bases; bases with no gene match: 18.

V gene TRBV4-1 combines with J gene TRBJ1-2; perhaps TRBD1 as D (6 bases). The germline V gene has CDR1 MGHRA and CDR2 YSYEKL. Between the trimmed V and J ends, which lost 1 base and 8 bases, there was a span of 8 bases. CDR3 length: 12 residues. CDR3 nucleotide sequence: TGCGCCAGCAGCCAAGTAGGGGGAGGCTACACCTTC. The encoded protein is CASSQVGGGYTF.

The chain is built from TRBV6-5 and TRBJ2-7; 8 positions agree with TRBD2. V trimming: 6 bases; J trimming: 3 bases; junction bases outside the gene matches: 10. The CDR3 is 15 amino acids. The germline V gene encodes CDR1 MNHEY and CDR2 SVGAGI. As DNA, the CDR3 is TGTGCCAGCAGCCCGGGGGGGGTCTCATACTACGAGCAGTACTTC. It yields the protein CASSPGGVSYYEQYF.

This clonotype was counted between two and nine times. This chain connects TRBV7-9 to TRBJ1-1; D call uncertain. The germline V and J ends were trimmed by 4 bases and 5 bases, with 11 bases remaining between them. Germline values: CDR1 SEHNR, CDR2 FQNEAQ (reference sequence). CDR3 length: 13 amino acids. The CDR3 here is CASSSDDWTEAFF. In DNA, the CDR3 is TGTGCCAGCAGCTCGGACGACTGGACTGAAGCTTTCTTT.

J is TRBJ1-1 and V is TRBV7-8; D not certain. The CDR3 covers 12 residues. Looked up from germline, CDR1 is SGHVS and CDR2 is FQNEAQ. Between the trimmed V and J ends, which lost 5 bases and 6 bases, there was a span of 10 bases. The CDR3 DNA reads as TGTGCCAGCAGCCAGATTCCGGCTGAAGCTTTCTTT. Amino acid sequence: CASSQIPAEAFF.

The chain is built from TRBV4-3 and TRBJ2-1, with D possibly being TRBD2 (5 bases). The CDR3 covers 17 residues. V lost 0 bases to trimming and J lost 2 bases, with 14 bases between them. CDR1 is LGHNA, CDR2 YSLEER, per germline. CDR3 sequence reads: CASSQEWRGLPYNEQFF. CDR3 sequence (DNA): TGCGCCAGCAGCCAAGAGTGGAGAGGGCTACCCTACAATGAGCAGTTCTTC.

This clonotype has a count of ten or more. CDR3: CASSHQGDGKNIQYF. The CDR3 DNA reads as TGTGCCAGCAGCCACCAGGGGGACGGCAAAAACATTCAGTACTTC. This chain uses TRBV5-5 with TRBJ2-4; 7 nucleotides match TRBD1. Per the germline V gene, CDR1 is SGHKS and CDR2 is YYEKEE (reference sequence). After removal of 4 bases from V and 3 bases from J, the junction contained 7 bases not matched to a gene. The CDR3 is 15 residues long.

The chain carries TRBV12-3 or TRBV12-4 and TRBJ1-5, with D uncertain. This CDR3 contains 11 residues. Trimming removed 6 bases from V and 9 bases from J, with 9 bases in between. The CDR3 DNA is TGTGCCAGCAGCACTCGGTGGCCCCAGCATTTT. Amino acid sequence: CASSTRWPQHF.